The clone carrying this T cell receptor (beta chain) was picked up a small number of times. Its specificity is not known. PCR employed 60 Vbeta and 13 Jbeta primers. Using immunoSEQ multiplex PCR, the repertoire was profiled, and TCRdb retains in-frame clones only, with some absent. The profile shows 160,000 or so clones, around 76% of them singletons. This sample stems from a study of cytomegalovirus exposure and HLA in healthy donors. The overall study: Drawn from HLA-typed donors, 65 million to 100 million unique TCRs were held in an early data release. Study results and caveats: Overall, approximately 180 TCR beta chains were annotated as cytomegalovirus-associated.

From germline, CDR1 is MNHEY and CDR2 SVGAGI. The V end was cut by 6 bases, the J end by 6 bases, with 15 bases between. The CDR3 runs 14 residues. Material: PBMCs. This chain joins TRBV6-5 and TRBJ1-3, with D possibly TRBD1 on 6 matching bases. This sequence originates from a man in his sixties in good health and CMV-seronegative. The CDR3 loop is CASRSGTPLNTIYF. For the CDR3, the DNA is TGTGCCAGCAGGTCCGGGACACCTTTAAACACCATATATTTT.